The clone carrying this TCR beta chain has a single count. A much larger clone lies a single base off, so this may be a read error. The sample is drawn from a study of read filtering for tumor transcriptome and immune sequencing. As for the study in general: The cohort had more than 16 men and some 13 women aged about 47 to 90, mean about 67 years.

The library was built from about 0.4 ug RNA with molecular barcoded adaptors for alpha/delta and beta/gamma chains. TCRdb re-analysed the reads in MiXCR, keeping a single row per CDR3 protein. Of over 50,000 distinct CDR3 sequences in the sample, roughly 19% were seen once. The clonotype originates from a donor aged 40 or older with multiple myeloma. The sample consisted of a population of CD138-negative cells sorted from bone marrow.

CDR3 DNA: TGTGCCAGCAGCCAAGATGGGGGGTACAATCAGCCCCAGCATTTT. As protein: CASSQDGGYNQPQHF. The rearrangement uses TRBV3-1 and TRBJ1-5; D possibly corresponds to TRBD1 (5 bases). CDR3 size: 15 residues. Trimming cost V 0 bases and J 3 bases, with 9 bases left between them. The germline CDR1 and CDR2 sequences are LGHDT and YNNKEL (reference sequence).